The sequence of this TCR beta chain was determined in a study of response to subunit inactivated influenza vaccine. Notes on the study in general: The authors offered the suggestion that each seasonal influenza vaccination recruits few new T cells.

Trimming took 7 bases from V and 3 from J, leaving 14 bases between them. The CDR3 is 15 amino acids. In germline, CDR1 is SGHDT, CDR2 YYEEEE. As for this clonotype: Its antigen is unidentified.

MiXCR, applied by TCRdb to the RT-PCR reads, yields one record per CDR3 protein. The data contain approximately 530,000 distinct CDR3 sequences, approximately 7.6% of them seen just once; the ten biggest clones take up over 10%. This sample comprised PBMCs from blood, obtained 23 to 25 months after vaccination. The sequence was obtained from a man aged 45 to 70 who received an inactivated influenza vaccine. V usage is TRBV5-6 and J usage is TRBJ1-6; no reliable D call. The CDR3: CASLPMDHYNSPLHF. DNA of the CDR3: TGTGCCAGCCTCCCGATGGACCACTATAATTCACCCCTCCACTTT. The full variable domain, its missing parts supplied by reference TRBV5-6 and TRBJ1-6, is DAGVTQSPTHLIKTRGQQVTLRCSPKSGHDTVSWYQQALGQGPQFIFQYYEEEERQRGNFPDRFSGHQFPNYSSELNVNALLLGDSALYLCASLPMDHYNSPLHFGNGTRLTVT.